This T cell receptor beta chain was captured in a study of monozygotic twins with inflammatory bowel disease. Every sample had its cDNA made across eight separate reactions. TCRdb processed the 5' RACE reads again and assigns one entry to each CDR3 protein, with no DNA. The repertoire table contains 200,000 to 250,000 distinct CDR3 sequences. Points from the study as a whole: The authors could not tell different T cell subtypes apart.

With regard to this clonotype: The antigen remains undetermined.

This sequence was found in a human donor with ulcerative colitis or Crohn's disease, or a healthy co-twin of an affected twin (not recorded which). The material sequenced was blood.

This CDR3 reads CASSVALETGGNYNEQFF. The chain is built from TRBV9 and TRBJ2-1; the TCRdb D gene call, TRBD1, has no DNA to confirm it. Germline V CDR1 and CDR2: SGDLS, YYNGEE. The CDR3 is 18 amino acids.